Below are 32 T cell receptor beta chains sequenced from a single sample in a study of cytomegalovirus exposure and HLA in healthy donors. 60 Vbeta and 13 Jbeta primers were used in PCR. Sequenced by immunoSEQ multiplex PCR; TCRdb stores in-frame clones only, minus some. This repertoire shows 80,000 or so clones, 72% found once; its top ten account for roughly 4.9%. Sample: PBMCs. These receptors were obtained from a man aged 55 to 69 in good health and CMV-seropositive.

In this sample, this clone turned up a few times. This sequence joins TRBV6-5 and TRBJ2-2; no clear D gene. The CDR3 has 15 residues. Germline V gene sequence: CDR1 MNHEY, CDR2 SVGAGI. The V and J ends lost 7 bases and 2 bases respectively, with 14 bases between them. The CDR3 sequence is CASTPVWSNTGELFF. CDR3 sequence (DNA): TGTGCCAGCACCCCGGTGTGGTCAAACACCGGGGAGCTGTTTTTT.

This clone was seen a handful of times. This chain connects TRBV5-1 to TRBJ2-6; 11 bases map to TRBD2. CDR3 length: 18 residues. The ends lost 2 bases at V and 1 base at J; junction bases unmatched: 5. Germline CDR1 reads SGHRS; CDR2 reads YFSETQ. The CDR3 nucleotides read TGCGCCAGCAGCTTTTCTAGCGGGAGGTGGTCTGGGGCCAACGTCCTGACTTTC. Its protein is CASSFSSGRWSGANVLTF.

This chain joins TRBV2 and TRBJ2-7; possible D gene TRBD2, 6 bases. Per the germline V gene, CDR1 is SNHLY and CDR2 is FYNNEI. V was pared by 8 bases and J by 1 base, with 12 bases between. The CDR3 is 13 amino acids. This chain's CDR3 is CASGPGESYEQYF. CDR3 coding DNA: TGTGCCAGCGGACCGGGGGAGTCCTACGAGCAGTACTTC.

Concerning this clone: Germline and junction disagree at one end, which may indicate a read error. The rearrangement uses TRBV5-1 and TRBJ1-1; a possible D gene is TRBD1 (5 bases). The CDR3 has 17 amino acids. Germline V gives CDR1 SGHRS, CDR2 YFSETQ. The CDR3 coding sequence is TGCGCCAGCACCTTGGGGGGTTCAGGGAACACCAACACTGAAGCTTTCTTT. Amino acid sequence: CASTLGGSGNTNTEAFF. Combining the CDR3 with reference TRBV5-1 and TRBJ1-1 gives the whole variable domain KAGVTQTPRYLIKTRGQQVTLSCSPISGHRSVSWYQQTPGQGLQFLFEYFSETQRNKGNFPGRFSGRQFSNSRSEMNVSTLELGDSALYLCASTLGGSGNTNTEAFFGQGTRLTVV.

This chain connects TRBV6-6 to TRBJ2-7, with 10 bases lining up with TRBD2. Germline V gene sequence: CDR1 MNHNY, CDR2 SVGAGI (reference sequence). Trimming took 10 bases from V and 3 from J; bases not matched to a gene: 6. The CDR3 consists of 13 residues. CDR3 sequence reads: CATRAGGLYEQYF. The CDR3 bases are TGTGCCACCCGAGCGGGGGGGCTCTACGAGCAGTACTTC.

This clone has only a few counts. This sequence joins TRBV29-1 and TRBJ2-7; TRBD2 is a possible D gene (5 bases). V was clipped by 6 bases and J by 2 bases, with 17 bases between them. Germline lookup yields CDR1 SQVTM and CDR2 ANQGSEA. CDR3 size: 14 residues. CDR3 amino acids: CSVRVAGLTYEQYF. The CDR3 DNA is TGCAGCGTGAGGGTGGCAGGCCTCACCTACGAGCAGTACTTC.

This chain's CDR3 is CASSPTNSYEQYF. The CDR3 DNA is TGTGCCAGCAGCCCGACTAACAGCTACGAGCAGTACTTC. V gene TRBV5-8 combines with J gene TRBJ2-7; D is possibly TRBD2 (5 bases). The V gene's germline CDR1 is SGHTS and CDR2 YDEGEE. This CDR3 has 13 amino acids. V gave up 4 bases and J gave up 3 bases, with 11 bases separating them.

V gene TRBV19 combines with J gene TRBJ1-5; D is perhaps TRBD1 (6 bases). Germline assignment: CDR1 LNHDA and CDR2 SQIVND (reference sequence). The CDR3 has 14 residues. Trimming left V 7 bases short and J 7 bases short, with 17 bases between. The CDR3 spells CASTIGGGGQPQHF. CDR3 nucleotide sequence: TGTGCCAGTACCATTGGTGGGGGCGGACAGCCCCAGCATTTT.

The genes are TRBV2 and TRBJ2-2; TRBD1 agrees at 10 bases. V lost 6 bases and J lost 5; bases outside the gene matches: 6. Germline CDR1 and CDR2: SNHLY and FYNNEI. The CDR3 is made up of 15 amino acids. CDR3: CASRDRTGGTGELFF. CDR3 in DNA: TGTGCCAGCAGGGATCGGACAGGGGGAACCGGGGAGCTGTTTTTT.

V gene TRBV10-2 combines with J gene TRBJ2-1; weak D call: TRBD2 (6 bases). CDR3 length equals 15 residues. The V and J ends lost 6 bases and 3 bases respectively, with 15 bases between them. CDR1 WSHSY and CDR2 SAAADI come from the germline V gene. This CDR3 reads CASRPQAGNYNEQFF. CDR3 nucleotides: TGCGCCAGCAGACCTCAGGCGGGGAACTACAATGAGCAGTTCTTC.

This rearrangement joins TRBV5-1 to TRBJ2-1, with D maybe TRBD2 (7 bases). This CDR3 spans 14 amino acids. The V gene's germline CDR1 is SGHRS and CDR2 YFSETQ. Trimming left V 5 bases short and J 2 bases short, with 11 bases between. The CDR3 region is CASRSGGPYNEQFF. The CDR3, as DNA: TGCGCCAGCAGATCGGGGGGCCCCTACAATGAGCAGTTCTTC.

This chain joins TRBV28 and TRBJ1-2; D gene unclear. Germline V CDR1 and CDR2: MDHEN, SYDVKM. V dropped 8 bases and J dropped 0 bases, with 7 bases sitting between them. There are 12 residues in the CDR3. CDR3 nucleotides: TGTGCCAGCTCCCCGGCTAACTATGGCTACACCTTC. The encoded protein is CASSPANYGYTF.

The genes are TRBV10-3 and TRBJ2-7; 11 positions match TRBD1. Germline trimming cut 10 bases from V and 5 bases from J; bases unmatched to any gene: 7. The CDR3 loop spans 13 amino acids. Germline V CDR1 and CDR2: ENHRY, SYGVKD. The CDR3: CASAGTGGNEQYF. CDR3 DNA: TGTGCCAGTGCCGGGACAGGGGGTAACGAGCAGTACTTC.

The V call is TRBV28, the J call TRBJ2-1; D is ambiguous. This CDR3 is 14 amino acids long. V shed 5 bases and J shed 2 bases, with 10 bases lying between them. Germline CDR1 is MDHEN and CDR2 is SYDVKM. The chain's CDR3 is CASSKSTTYNEQFF. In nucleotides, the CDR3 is TGTGCCAGCAGTAAATCCACTACCTACAATGAGCAGTTCTTC.

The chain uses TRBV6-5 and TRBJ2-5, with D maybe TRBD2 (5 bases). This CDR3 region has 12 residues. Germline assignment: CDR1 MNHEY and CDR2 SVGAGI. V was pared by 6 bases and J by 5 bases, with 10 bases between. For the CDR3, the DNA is TGTGCCAGCAGAGGCCCGGGGGAGACCCAGTACTTC. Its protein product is CASRGPGETQYF.

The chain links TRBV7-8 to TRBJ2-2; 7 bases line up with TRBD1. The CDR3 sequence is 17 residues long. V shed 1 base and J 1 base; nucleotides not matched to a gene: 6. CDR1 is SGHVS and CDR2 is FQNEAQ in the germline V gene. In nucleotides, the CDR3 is TGTGCCAGCAGCTTAGAAAGACAGGGCCGGAACACCGGGGAGCTGTTTTTT. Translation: CASSLERQGRNTGELFF.

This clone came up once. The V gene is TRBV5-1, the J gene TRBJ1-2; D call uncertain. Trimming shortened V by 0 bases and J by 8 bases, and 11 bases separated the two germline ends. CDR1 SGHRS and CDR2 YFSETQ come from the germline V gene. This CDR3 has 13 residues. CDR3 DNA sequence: TGCGCCAGCAGCTTGGGAGAGCCGGGGGGCTACACCTTC. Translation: CASSLGEPGGYTF.

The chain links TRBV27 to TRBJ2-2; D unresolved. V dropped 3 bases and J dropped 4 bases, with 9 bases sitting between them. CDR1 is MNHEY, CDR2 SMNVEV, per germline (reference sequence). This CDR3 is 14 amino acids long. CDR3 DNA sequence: TGTGCCAGCAGTTTGATAGCTTTCACCGGGGAGCTGTTTTTT. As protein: CASSLIAFTGELFF.

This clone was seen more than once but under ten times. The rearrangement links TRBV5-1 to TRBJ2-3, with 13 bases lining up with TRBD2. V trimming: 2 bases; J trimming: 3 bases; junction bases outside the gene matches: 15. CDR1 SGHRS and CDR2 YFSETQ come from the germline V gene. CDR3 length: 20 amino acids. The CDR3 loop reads CASSFLARTSGSWGTDTQYF. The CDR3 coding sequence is TGCGCCAGCAGCTTTCTTGCCCGGACTAGCGGGAGTTGGGGAACAGATACGCAGTATTTT.

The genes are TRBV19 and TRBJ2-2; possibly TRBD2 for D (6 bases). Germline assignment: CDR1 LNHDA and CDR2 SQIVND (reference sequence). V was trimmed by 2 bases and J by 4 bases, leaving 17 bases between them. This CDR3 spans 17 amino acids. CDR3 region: CASSIWDMGAGTGELFF. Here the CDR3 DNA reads TGTGCCAGTAGTATATGGGATATGGGAGCGGGCACCGGGGAGCTGTTTTTT.

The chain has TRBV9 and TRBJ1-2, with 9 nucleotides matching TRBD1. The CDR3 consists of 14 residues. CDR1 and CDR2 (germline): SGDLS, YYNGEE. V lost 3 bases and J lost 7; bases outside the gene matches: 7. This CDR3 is CASSASDRGCGYTF. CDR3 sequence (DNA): TGTGCCAGCAGCGCGTCGGACAGGGGCTGTGGCTACACCTTC. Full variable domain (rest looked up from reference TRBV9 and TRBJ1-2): DSGVTQTPKHLITATGQRVTLRCSPRSGDLSVYWYQQSLDQGLQFLIQYYNGEERAKGNILERFSAQQFPDLHSELNLSSLELGDSALYFCASSASDRGCGYTFGSGTRLTVV.

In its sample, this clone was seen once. The CDR3 spells CASSDGGDTQYF. DNA for the CDR3: TGTGCCAGCAGTGATGGAGGAGATACGCAGTATTTT. The gene calls are TRBV2 and TRBJ2-3; D is possibly TRBD2 (5 bases). The CDR3 consists of 12 residues. The germline V and J ends were trimmed by 3 bases and 5 bases, with 6 bases remaining between them. Germline V lookup: CDR1 SNHLY, CDR2 FYNNEI.

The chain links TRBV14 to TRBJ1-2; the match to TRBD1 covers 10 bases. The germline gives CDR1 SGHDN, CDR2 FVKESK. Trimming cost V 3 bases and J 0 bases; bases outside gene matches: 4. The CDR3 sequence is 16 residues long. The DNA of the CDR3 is TGTGCCAGCAGCCAGGACAGGGGGAATCCTAACTATGGCTACACCTTC. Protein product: CASSQDRGNPNYGYTF.

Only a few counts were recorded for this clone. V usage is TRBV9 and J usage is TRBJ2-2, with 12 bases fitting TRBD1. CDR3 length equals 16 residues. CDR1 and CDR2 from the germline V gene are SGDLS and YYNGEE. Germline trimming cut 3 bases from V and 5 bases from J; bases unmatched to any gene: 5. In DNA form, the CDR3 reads TGTGCCAGCAGCGCGGGACAGGGGGCAGGGACCGGGGAGCTGTTTTTT. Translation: CASSAGQGAGTGELFF.

The CDR3 nucleotides are TGCGCCAGCAGCTTGGTACTAGCGGCTCAAGAGACCCAGTACTTC. Its protein product is CASSLVLAAQETQYF. V is TRBV5-1 and J is TRBJ2-5; TRBD2 matches 8 bases. Germline CDR1 reads SGHRS; CDR2 reads YFSETQ. Trimming cost V 0 bases and J 2 bases; bases outside gene matches: 3. This CDR3 comprises 15 residues.

As DNA, the CDR3 is TGTGCCAGCAGTTACCCACTGGGGGCCTACGAGCAGTACTTC. Translated, it gives CASSYPLGAYEQYF. V gene TRBV28 combines with J gene TRBJ2-5; D could derive from TRBD1 or TRBD2 (5 bases each). The end of the DNA fits TRBJ2-7 better, so the J call may be wrong. CDR1 and CDR2 from the germline V gene are MDHEN and SYDVKM. The CDR3 has 14 amino acids.

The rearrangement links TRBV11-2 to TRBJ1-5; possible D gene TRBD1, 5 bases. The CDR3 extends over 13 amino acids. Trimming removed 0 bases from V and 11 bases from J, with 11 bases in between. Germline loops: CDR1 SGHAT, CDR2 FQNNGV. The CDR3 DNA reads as TGTGCCAGCAGCTTAGATACGGGGGTGTCCCAGCATTTT. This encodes CASSLDTGVSQHF.

The CDR3 region is CASSRGGGNQPQHF. Here the CDR3 DNA reads TGCGCCAGCTCCAGAGGGGGAGGGAATCAGCCCCAGCATTTT. The chain combines TRBV10-2 with TRBJ1-5; a possible D gene is TRBD1 (6 bases). CDR1 and CDR2 from the germline V gene are WSHSY and SAAADI. The length of the CDR3 is 14 residues. Trimming took 8 bases from V and 4 from J, leaving 15 bases between them.

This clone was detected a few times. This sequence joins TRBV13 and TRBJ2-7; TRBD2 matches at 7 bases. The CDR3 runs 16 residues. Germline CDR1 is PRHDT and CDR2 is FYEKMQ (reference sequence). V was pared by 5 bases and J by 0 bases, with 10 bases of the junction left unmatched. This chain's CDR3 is CASSPIRAGSSYEQYF. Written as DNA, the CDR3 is TGTGCCAGCAGCCCTATCCGAGCGGGGAGCTCCTACGAGCAGTACTTC.

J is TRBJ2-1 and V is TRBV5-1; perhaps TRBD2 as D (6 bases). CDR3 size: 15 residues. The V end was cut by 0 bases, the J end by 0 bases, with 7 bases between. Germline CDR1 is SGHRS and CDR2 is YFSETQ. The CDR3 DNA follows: TGCGCCAGCAGCTTGGGCGGGGTCTCCTACAATGAGCAGTTCTTC. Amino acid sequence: CASSLGGVSYNEQFF.

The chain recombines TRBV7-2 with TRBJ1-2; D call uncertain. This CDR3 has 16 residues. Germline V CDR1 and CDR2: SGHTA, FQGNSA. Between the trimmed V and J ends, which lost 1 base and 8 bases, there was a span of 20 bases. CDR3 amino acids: CASSLETRPLNGGYTF. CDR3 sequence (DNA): TGTGCCAGCAGCTTAGAAACTAGGCCCCTAAATGGGGGCTACACCTTC.

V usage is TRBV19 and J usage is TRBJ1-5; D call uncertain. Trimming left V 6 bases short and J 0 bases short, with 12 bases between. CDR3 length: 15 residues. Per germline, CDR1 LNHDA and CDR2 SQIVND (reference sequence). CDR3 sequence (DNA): TGTGCCAGTAGCCGGACGGGATCTAGCAATCAGCCCCAGCATTTT. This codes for CASSRTGSSNQPQHF. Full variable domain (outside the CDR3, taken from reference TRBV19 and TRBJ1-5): DGGITQSPKYLFRKEGQNVTLSCEQNLNHDAMYWYRQDPGQGLRLIYYSQIVNDFQKGDIAEGYSVSREKKESFPLTVTSAQKNPTAFYLCASSRTGSSNQPQHFGDGTRLSIL.